The rows below give T cell receptor beta chains drawn from one sample of a study of PD-L1 blockade in urothelial cancer. Profiled with immunoSEQ multiplex PCR; TCRdb holds only in-frame clones, not every one. The sample gives approximately 50,000 clones, more than 75% of which show up once; less than 3% is in the top ten. The sequencing used PBMCs, collected around atezolizumab (anti-PD-L1) treatment. Every receptor here comes from a man aged 60-69 years with urothelial cancer. CDR3s include the opening cysteine and the closing phenylalanine or tryptophan. D genes are given only for firm matches. Rows may omit the clone size; those that give it use once, few, many or a size class.

v_call: TRBV9; d_call: TRBD2; j_call: TRBJ2-3; clone_size: .; cdr3_length: 16; cdr3_nt: TGTGCCAGCAGCAATTTAGCGGGAGAGAGCACAGATACGCAGTATTTT; cdr3_aa: CASSNLAGESTDTQYF
v_call: TRBV25-1; d_call: .; j_call: TRBJ2-3; clone_size: .; cdr3_length: 14; cdr3_nt: TGTGCCAGCAGTCGAGACAAGAGGGCAGATACGCAGTATTTT; cdr3_aa: CASSRDKRADTQYF
v_call: TRBV28; d_call: TRBD2; j_call: TRBJ2-7; clone_size: .; cdr3_length: 17; cdr3_nt: TGTGCCAGCACCCTAGCGGCCGGCGGGCCGGGAACCTACGAGCAGTACTTC; cdr3_aa: CASTLAAGGPGTYEQYF
v_call: TRBV5-1; d_call: TRBD1; j_call: TRBJ2-1; clone_size: once; cdr3_length: 15; cdr3_nt: TGCGCCAGCGGGGAACAGGGGCTGTCCTACAATGAGCAGTTCTTC; cdr3_aa: CASGEQGLSYNEQFF
v_call: TRBV5-5; d_call: TRBD2; j_call: TRBJ2-2; clone_size: .; cdr3_length: 16; cdr3_nt: TGTGCCAGCAGCCGTACTAGCGGGTCGAACACCGGGGAGCTGTTTTTT; cdr3_aa: CASSRTSGSNTGELFF
v_call: TRBV10-3; d_call: .; j_call: TRBJ1-3; clone_size: .; cdr3_length: 16; cdr3_nt: TGTGCCATCAGTGACTACGGGAAACCCTCTGGAAACACCATATATTTT; cdr3_aa: CAISDYGKPSGNTIYF
v_call: TRBV19; d_call: TRBD1; j_call: TRBJ1-5; clone_size: .; cdr3_length: 15; cdr3_nt: TGTGCCAGTAGTATAGGAACAGGGGAGGTTCAGCCCCAGCATTTT; cdr3_aa: CASSIGTGEVQPQHF
v_call: TRBV30; d_call: .; j_call: TRBJ2-6; clone_size: .; cdr3_length: 16; cdr3_nt: TGTGCCTGCGTCGAGCCTGCTCACTCTGGGGCCAACGTCCTGACTTTC; cdr3_aa: CACVEPAHSGANVLTF
v_call: TRBV7-2; d_call: .; j_call: TRBJ1-2; clone_size: .; cdr3_length: 14; cdr3_nt: TGTGCCAGCAGCCCATCGACAGCTAACTATGGCTACACCTTC; cdr3_aa: CASSPSTANYGYTF
v_call: TRBV7-8; d_call: TRBD1; j_call: TRBJ1-2; clone_size: .; cdr3_length: 18; cdr3_nt: TGTGCCAGCAGCGGGCTAGCCGGGACAGGAGCCGCTAACTATGGCTACACCTTC; cdr3_aa: CASSGLAGTGAANYGYTF
v_call: TRBV5-8; d_call: .; j_call: TRBJ1-2; clone_size: .; cdr3_length: 14; cdr3_nt: TGTGCCAGCAGCTCGCGAGATTATAACTATGGCTACACCTTC; cdr3_aa: CASSSRDYNYGYTF
v_call: TRBV6-6; d_call: .; j_call: TRBJ2-7; clone_size: once; cdr3_length: 15; cdr3_nt: TGTGCCAGCAGTTACTCGGGCAGGACTTCCTACGAGCAGTACTTC; cdr3_aa: CASSYSGRTSYEQYF
v_call: TRBV18; d_call: .; j_call: TRBJ1-5; clone_size: .; cdr3_length: 14; cdr3_nt: TGTGCCAGCTCAGCGAGCGATAGCAATCAGCCCCAGCATTTT; cdr3_aa: CASSASDSNQPQHF
v_call: TRBV5-1; d_call: TRBD1; j_call: TRBJ2-1; clone_size: .; cdr3_length: 17; cdr3_nt: TGCGCCAGCAGCCGGGACAGGGGGCTTGGGTTGGACAATGAGCAGTTCTTC; cdr3_aa: CASSRDRGLGLDNEQFF